This TCR beta chain appears in the sequencing data of a study of blood T cell repertoires in COVID-19. Study background: Spain, Italy and the United States supplied samples that represented acute and convalescent COVID-19. The cDNA or gDNA used as material had been derived from T cells, B-cell-depleted T cells, or PBMCs.

Sequencing used immunoSEQ multiplex PCR; TCRdb keeps in-frame clones, though not all of them. Here the sample spans fewer than 250,000 clones, around four fifths being singletons. This CDR3 is 15 amino acids long. Germline V gene lookup returns CDR1 LNHDA and CDR2 SQIVND (reference sequence). Deletions cut 7 bases from V and 0 bases from J, with 13 bases between. This TCR derives from a woman between 50 and 59 years old with acute or convalescent COVID-19. This chain joins TRBV19 and TRBJ1-5; a weak D match, TRBD1 (5 bases). The sample consisted of peripheral blood. The CDR3 spells CASTQEGYSNQPQHF. CDR3 sequence (DNA): TGTGCCAGTACCCAGGAGGGGTATAGCAATCAGCCCCAGCATTTT.